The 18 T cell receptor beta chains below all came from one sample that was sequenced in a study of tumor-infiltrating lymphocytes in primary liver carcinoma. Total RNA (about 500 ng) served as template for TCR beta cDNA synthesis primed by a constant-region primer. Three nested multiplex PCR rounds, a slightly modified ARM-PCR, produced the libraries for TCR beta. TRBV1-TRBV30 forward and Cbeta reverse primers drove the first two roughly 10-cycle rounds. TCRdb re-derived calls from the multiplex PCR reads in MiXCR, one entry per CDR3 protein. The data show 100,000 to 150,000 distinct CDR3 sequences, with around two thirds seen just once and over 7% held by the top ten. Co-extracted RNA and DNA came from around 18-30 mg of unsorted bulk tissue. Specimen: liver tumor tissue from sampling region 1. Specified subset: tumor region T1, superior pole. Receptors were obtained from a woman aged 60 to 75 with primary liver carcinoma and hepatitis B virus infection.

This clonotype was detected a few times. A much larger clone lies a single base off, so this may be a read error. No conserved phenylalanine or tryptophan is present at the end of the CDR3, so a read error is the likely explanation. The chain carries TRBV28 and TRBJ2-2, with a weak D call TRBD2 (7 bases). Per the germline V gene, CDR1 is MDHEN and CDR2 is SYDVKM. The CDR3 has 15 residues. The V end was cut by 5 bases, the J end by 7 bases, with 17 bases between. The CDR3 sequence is CASSGGAGLVGELFS. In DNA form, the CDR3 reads TGTGCCAGCAGTGGGGGGGCTGGTCTCGTCGGGGAGCTGTTTTCT.

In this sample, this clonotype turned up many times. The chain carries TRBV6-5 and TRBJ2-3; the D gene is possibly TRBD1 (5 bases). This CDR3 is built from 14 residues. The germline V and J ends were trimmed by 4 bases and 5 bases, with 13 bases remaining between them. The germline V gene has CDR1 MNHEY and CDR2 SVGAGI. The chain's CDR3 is CASSLGVTQDTQYF. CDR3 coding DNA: TGTGCCAGCAGTTTAGGGGTTACTCAAGATACGCAGTATTTT.

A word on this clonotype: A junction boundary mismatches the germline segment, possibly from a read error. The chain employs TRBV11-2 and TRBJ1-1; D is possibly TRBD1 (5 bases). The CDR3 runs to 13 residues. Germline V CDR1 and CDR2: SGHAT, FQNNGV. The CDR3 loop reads CTSRGHLNTEAFF. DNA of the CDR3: TGTACCAGCAGAGGACATTTGAACACTGAAGCTTTCTTT.

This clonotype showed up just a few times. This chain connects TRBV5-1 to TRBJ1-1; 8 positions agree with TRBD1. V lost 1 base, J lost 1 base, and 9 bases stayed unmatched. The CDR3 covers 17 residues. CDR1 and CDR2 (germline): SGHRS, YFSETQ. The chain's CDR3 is CASSLSQGAGENTEAFF. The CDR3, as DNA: TGCGCCAGCAGCTTGAGTCAGGGGGCAGGGGAGAACACTGAAGCTTTCTTT.

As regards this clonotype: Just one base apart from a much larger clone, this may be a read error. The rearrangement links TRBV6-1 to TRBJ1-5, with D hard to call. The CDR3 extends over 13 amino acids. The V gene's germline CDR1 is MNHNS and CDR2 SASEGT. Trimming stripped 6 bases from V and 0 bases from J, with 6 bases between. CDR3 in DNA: TGTGCCAGCAGGGGAGGTAGCAATCAGCCCCAGCATTTT. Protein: CASRGGSNQPQHF.

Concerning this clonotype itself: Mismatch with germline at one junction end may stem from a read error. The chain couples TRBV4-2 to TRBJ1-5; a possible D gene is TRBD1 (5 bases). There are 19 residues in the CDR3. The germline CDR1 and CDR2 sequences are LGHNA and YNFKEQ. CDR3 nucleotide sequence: TGTGCCGGCAGCCAGACAGCTGGAAAACAAGATTCTAGCAATCAGCCCCAGCATTTT. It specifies CAGSQTAGKQDSSNQPQHF.

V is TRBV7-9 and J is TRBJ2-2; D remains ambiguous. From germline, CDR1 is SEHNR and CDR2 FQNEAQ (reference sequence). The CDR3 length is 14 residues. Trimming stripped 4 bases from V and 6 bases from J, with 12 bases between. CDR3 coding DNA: TGTGCCAGCAGCTCCCAGCACGAGGCCGGGGAGCTGTTTTTT. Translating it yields CASSSQHEAGELFF. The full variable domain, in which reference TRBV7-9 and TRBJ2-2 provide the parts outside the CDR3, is DTGVSQNPRHKITKRGQNVTFRCDPISEHNRLYWYRQTLGQGPEFLTYFQNEAQLEKSRLLSDRFSAERPKGSFSTLEIQRTEQGDSAMYLCASSSQHEAGELFFGEGSRLTVL.

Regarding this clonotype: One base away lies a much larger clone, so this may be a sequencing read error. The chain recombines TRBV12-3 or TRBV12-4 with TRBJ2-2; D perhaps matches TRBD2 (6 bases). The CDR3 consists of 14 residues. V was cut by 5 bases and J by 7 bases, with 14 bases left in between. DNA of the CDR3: TGTGCCAGCAGTCTTCGGACTAACCTCGGGGAGCTGTTTTTT. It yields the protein CASSLRTNLGELFF.

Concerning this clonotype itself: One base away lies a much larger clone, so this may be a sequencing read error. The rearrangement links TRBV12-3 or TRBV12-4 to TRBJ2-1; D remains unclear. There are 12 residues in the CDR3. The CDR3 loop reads CASCLSVGEQFF. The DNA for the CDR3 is TGTGCCAGCTGTTTATCGGTGGGAGAGCAGTTCTTC.

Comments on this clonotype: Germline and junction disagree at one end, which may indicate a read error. CDR3 region: CASSWRTGRDTEALF. The CDR3 region has the DNA TGTGCCAGCAGCTGGCGGACAGGGAGGGACACTGAAGCTCTCTTT. The chain joins TRBV5-4 to TRBJ1-1; 8 nucleotides align to TRBD1. CDR3 length equals 15 residues. CDR1 and CDR2 from the germline V gene are SGHNT and YYREEE (reference sequence).

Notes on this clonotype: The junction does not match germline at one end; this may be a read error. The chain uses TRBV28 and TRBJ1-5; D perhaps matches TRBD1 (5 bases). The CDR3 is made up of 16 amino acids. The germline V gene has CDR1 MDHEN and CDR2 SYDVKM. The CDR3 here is CASSSIQGSSNQLQHF. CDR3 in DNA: TGTGCCAGCAGTTCGATCCAGGGCTCAAGCAATCAGCTCCAGCATTTT.

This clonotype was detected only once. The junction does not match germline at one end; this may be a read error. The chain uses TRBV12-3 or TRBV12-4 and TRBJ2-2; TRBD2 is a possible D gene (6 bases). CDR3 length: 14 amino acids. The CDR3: CASTPDYNTGELLF. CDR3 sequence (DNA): TGTGCCAGCACCCCGGACTACAACACCGGGGAGCTGTTATTT.

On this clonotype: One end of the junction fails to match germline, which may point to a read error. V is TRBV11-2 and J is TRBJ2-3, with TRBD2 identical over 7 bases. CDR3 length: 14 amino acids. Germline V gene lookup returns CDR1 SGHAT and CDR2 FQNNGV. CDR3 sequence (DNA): TGCGCCTGCAGCTTTCGGGGGGATGCAGATACGCAGTATTTT. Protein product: CACSFRGDADTQYF. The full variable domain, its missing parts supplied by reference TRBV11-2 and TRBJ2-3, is EAGVAQSPRYKIIEKRQSVAFWCNPISGHATLYWYQQILGQGPKLLIQFQNNGVVDDSQLPKDRFSAERLKGVDSTLKIQPAKLEDSAVYLCACSFRGDADTQYFGPGTRLTVL.

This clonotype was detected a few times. The CDR3 loop is CASSLPGPQVYGYTF. CDR3 DNA: TGTGCCAGCAGCCTACCTGGGCCACAAGTCTATGGCTACACCTTC. The V gene is TRBV28, the J gene TRBJ1-2, with D unresolved. Germline loops: CDR1 MDHEN, CDR2 SYDVKM. The CDR3 is made up of 15 amino acids. Deletions cut 6 bases from V and 4 bases from J, with 18 bases between.

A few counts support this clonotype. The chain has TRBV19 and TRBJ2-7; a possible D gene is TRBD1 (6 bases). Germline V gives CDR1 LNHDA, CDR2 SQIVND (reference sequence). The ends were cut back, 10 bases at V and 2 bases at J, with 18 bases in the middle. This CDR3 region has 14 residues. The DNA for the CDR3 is TGTGCCACGGCGTCCGGGACAAGGACCTACGAGCAGTACTTC. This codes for CATASGTRTYEQYF.

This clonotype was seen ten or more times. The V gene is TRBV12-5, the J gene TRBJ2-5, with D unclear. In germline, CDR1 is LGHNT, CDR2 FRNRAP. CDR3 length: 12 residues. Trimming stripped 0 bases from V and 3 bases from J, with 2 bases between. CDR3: CASGLVEETQYF. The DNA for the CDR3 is TGTGCTAGTGGTTTGGTAGAAGAGACCCAGTACTTC.

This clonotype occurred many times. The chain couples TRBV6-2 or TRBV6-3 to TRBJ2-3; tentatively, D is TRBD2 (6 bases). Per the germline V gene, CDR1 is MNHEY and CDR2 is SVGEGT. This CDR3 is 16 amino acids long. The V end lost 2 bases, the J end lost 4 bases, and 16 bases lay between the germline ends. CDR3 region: CASSYDSGGRSDTQYF. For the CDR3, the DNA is TGTGCCAGCAGTTACGATAGCGGAGGGAGGTCAGATACGCAGTATTTT.

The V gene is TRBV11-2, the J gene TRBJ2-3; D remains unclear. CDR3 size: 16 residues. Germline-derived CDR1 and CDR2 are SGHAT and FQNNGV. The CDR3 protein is CISSSTRLQWADTQYF. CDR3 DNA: TGTATCAGCAGCTCAACCCGGTTACAGTGGGCAGATACGCAGTATTTT.